This T cell receptor beta chain is from a study of T cell responses to AZD1222 COVID-19 vaccine. Germline V gives CDR1 SNHLY, CDR2 FYNNEI. The V and J ends lost 6 bases and 3 bases, in that order; junction bases with no gene match: 5. The CDR3 consists of 13 residues. The sample holds one count of this clone. The target antigen is unknown. Study-wide results and caveats: Elevations in Spike-specific TCR breadth and depth followed administration of two AZD1222 doses. Spike-spanning, vaccine-associated CD4 TCRs were dominant at 160-218 and 743-854.

The assay was immunoSEQ multiplex PCR, and TCRdb's table has in-frame clones only and misses some. This table has just under 95,000 clones, just over 85% appearing once. The sample here was peripheral blood, taken on day 0 of AZD1222 vaccination. This receptor was identified in an adult in good health. The V gene is TRBV2, the J gene TRBJ2-7, with 7 positions matching TRBD1. The CDR3, as DNA: TGTGCCAGCAGGCCCGGACAGGTCTACGAGCAGTACTTC. It specifies CASRPGQVYEQYF.